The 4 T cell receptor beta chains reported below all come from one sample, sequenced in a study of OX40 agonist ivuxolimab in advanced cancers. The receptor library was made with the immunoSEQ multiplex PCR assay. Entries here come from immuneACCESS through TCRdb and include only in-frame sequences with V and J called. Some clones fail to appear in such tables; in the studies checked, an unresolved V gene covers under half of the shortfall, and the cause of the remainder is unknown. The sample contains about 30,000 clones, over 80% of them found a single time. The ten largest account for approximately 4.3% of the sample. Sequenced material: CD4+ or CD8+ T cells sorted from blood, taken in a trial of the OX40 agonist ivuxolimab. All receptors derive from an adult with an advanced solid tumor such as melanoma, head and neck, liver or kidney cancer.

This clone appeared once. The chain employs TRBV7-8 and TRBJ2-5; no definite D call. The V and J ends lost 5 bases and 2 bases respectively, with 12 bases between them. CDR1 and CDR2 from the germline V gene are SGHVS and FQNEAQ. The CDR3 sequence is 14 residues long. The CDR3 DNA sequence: TGTGCCAGCAGCGATGGGCGATGGCAAGAGACCCAGTACTTC. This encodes CASSDGRWQETQYF.

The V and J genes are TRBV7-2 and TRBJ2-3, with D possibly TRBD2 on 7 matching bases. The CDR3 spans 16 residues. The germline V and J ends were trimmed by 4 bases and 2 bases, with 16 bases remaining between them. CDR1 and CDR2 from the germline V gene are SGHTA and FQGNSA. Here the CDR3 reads CASSSTRGGITDTQYF. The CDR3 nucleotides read TGTGCCAGCAGCTCTACGAGGGGGGGAATCACAGATACGCAGTATTTT.

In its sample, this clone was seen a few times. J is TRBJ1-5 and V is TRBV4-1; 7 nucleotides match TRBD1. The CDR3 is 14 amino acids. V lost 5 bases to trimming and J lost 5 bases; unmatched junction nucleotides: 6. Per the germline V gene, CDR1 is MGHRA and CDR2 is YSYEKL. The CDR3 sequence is CASSVRGGYQPQHF. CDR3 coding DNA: TGCGCCAGCAGCGTCAGGGGGGGGTATCAGCCCCAGCATTTT.

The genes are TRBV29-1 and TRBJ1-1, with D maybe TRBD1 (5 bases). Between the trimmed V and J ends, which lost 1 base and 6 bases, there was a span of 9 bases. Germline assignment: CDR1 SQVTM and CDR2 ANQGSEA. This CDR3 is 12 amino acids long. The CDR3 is CSVEGGRPEAFF. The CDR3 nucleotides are TGCAGCGTTGAAGGGGGGAGGCCTGAAGCTTTCTTT.